These 11 T cell receptor beta chains came from one sample sequenced in a study of blood T cell repertoires in COVID-19. Data came from immunoSEQ multiplex PCR; TCRdb stores just in-frame clones and leaves some out. The data contain around 250,000 clones, about four fifths of them singletons. Sequencing input: PBMCs or T cells enriched from blood (not recorded which). Receptor source: a man aged 35-49 years who had been exposed to COVID-19.

The chain joins TRBV3-1 (or the pseudogene TRBV3-2) to TRBJ1-5, with D perhaps TRBD1 (5 bases). The CDR3 covers 17 residues. V shed 0 bases and J shed 4 bases, with 16 bases lying between them. CDR1 and CDR2 from the germline V gene are LGHDT and YNNKEL (reference sequence). Written as DNA, the CDR3 is TGTGCCAGCAGCCAAGACAGGCTCGGAAGGGGTAATCAGCCCCAGCATTTT. Translated, it gives CASSQDRLGRGNQPQHF.

V and J are TRBV4-1 and TRBJ2-2, with 11 bases that match TRBD2. CDR3 length: 16 residues. Looked up from germline, CDR1 is MGHRA and CDR2 is YSYEKL. With 4 bases clipped from V and 6 bases from J, the junction kept 7 bases outside the gene matches. CDR3 nucleotide sequence: TGCGCCAGCAGCCTACTAGCGGGAGAGGACTCCGGGGAGCTGTTTTTT. This gives the protein CASSLLAGEDSGELFF.

The chain has TRBV25-1 and TRBJ2-3; perhaps TRBD1 as D (6 bases). The CDR3 sequence is 14 residues long. Per the germline V gene, CDR1 is MGHDK and CDR2 is SYGVNS. V gave up 4 bases and J gave up 3 bases, with 11 bases separating them. CDR3 in DNA: TGTGCCAGCAGTGCAGAAACAGGGACAGATACGCAGTATTTT. Its protein product is CASSAETGTDTQYF.

V is TRBV30 and J is TRBJ1-3, with a possible D match to TRBD1 (6 bases). The germline gives CDR1 GTSNPN, CDR2 SVGIG (reference sequence). V was trimmed by 0 bases and J by 9 bases, leaving 18 bases between them. This CDR3 contains 15 residues. CDR3 residues: CAWSVQGGLGSTIYF. DNA of the CDR3: TGTGCCTGGAGTGTCCAAGGGGGTTTGGGTTCCACCATATATTTT.

The chain combines TRBV3-1 (or the pseudogene TRBV3-2) with TRBJ2-2, with 9 bases lining up with TRBD1. V shed 6 bases, J shed 0 bases, and the junction held 8 bases outside the gene matches. CDR1 is LGHDT and CDR2 is YNNKEL in the germline V gene (reference sequence). This CDR3 comprises 17 residues. For the CDR3, the DNA is TGTGCCAGCAGTCGAAGGACAGGGGCGGCGAACACCGGGGAGCTGTTTTTT. Translation: CASSRRTGAANTGELFF.

V is TRBV3-1 (or the pseudogene TRBV3-2) and J is TRBJ2-7; TRBD1 agrees at 8 bases. V was clipped by 4 bases and J by 5 bases; unmatched bases: 4. This CDR3 is 13 amino acids long. Germline loops: CDR1 LGHDT, CDR2 YNNKEL (reference sequence). As DNA, the CDR3 is TGTGCCAGCAGCCTGGACAGGGCACACGAGCAGTACTTC. It encodes CASSLDRAHEQYF.

This clone was detected a few times. V usage is TRBV18 and J usage is TRBJ1-2; TRBD1 matches 8 bases. Trimming removed 2 bases from V and 0 bases from J; junction bases left unmatched: 8. From germline, CDR1 is KGHSH and CDR2 LQKENI. There are 17 residues in the CDR3. Here the CDR3 DNA reads TGTGCCAGCTCACCATCGACCGGGACAGGAACTAACTATGGCTACACCTTC. This sequence encodes CASSPSTGTGTNYGYTF.

In regard to this clone: The same CDR3 can be traced to other DNA sequences in this sample. The chain employs TRBV18 and TRBJ1-1; tentatively, D is TRBD1 (6 bases). CDR1 is KGHSH and CDR2 is LQKENI in the germline V gene. V dropped 6 bases and J dropped 3 bases, with 11 bases sitting between them. This CDR3 is 13 amino acids long. The CDR3 region is CASSQNRDTEAFF. The CDR3 nucleotides are TGTGCCAGCTCCCAAAACAGGGACACTGAAGCTTTCTTT.

Points on this clone: This sample also contains other DNA sequences that code for the same CDR3. J is TRBJ1-5 and V is TRBV29-1, with TRBD1 as a possible D gene (5 bases). V was shortened by 4 bases and J by 7 bases, with 11 bases between the two germline ends. CDR1 SQVTM and CDR2 ANQGSEA come from the germline V gene. The CDR3 loop spans 12 amino acids. The CDR3, as DNA: TGCAGCGTTGGGGGGAGGAACCAGCCCCAGCATTTT. This codes for CSVGGRNQPQHF.

The rearrangement uses TRBV12-3 or TRBV12-4 and TRBJ1-2, with D maybe TRBD1 (5 bases). The CDR3 runs to 13 residues. V was cut by 6 bases and J by 8 bases, with 16 bases left in between. The CDR3 DNA reads TGTGCCAGCAGCTACCGGGACTTGGAGGGCTACACCTTC. This gives the protein CASSYRDLEGYTF.

V gene TRBV4-1 combines with J gene TRBJ2-1, with D maybe TRBD2 (6 bases). CDR1 is MGHRA, CDR2 YSYEKL, per germline. The CDR3 spans 14 residues. V lost 5 bases and J 5 bases, leaving 13 bases between the germline ends. In DNA, the CDR3 is TGCGCCAGCAGCGAGGCCGGGGGAAACAATGAGCAGTTCTTC. Translating it yields CASSEAGGNNEQFF.